The 14 T cell receptor beta chains below all came from one sample that was sequenced in a study of cytomegalovirus exposure and HLA in healthy donors. This table comes from immunoSEQ multiplex PCR, and its TCRdb copy is limited to in-frame clones, with some not included. The sample contains some 140,000 clones, more than 70% of which appear only once. Material: PBMCs. Source of these receptors: a human donor in good health.

The gene calls are TRBV30 and TRBJ2-1; 7 bases agree with TRBD1. Germline CDR1 reads GTSNPN; CDR2 reads SVGIG (reference sequence). The CDR3 covers 12 residues. The trim removed 8 bases at V and 3 bases at J, leaving 4 bases unmatched. The DNA of the CDR3 is TGTGCCGTAGGGGGCGGCTACAATGAGCAGTTCTTC. Its protein product is CAVGGGYNEQFF. The complete variable domain, with remaining parts taken from reference TRBV30 and TRBJ2-1, reads SQTIHQWPATLVQPVGSPLSLECTVEGTSNPNLYWYRQAAGRGLQLLFYSVGIGQISSEVPQNLSASRPQDRQFILSSKKLLLSDSGFYLCAVGGGYNEQFFGPGTRLTVL.

This clone appeared once. The chain joins TRBV7-9 to TRBJ2-1; a weak D match, TRBD1 (5 bases). This CDR3 is built from 14 residues. Between the trimmed V and J ends, which lost 2 bases and 5 bases, there was a span of 10 bases. Germline-derived CDR1 and CDR2 are SEHNR and FQNEAQ (reference sequence). This CDR3 is CASSLTDKNNEQFF. The CDR3 region has the DNA TGTGCCAGCAGCTTAACGGACAAGAACAATGAGCAGTTCTTC.

This clone was counted a few times. The CDR3 reads CASGSRGTGNTIYF. For the CDR3, the DNA is TGTGCCAGCGGTTCTCGGGGTACGGGAAACACCATATATTTT. The chain combines TRBV11-2 with TRBJ1-3; no firm D call. The CDR3 consists of 14 residues. Germline values: CDR1 SGHAT, CDR2 FQNNGV. Trimming removed 8 bases from V and 4 bases from J, with 15 bases in between.

This rearrangement joins TRBV5-6 to TRBJ1-2, with a weak D call TRBD1 (6 bases). The CDR3 runs to 14 residues. Germline CDR1 SGHDT, CDR2 YYEEEE. V was cut by 10 bases and J by 2 bases, with 18 bases left in between. CDR3 amino acids: CASEGRGPNYGYTF. CDR3 nucleotides: TGTGCCTCAGAAGGGCGGGGGCCCAACTATGGCTACACCTTC.

The CDR3 region is CASSFTRDSSSYGYTF. The CDR3 region has the DNA TGTGCCAGTAGTTTTACAAGGGACAGTAGTAGCTATGGCTACACCTTC. V gene TRBV19 combines with J gene TRBJ1-2; 7 nucleotides align to TRBD1. The V gene end was trimmed by 5 bases and the J gene end by 4 bases; junction bases not matched to a gene: 13. Germline values: CDR1 LNHDA, CDR2 SQIVND (reference sequence). CDR3 length: 16 residues.

The chain recombines TRBV27 with TRBJ2-7, with D maybe TRBD1 (6 bases). From germline, CDR1 is MNHEY and CDR2 SMNVEV (reference sequence). The CDR3 sequence is 15 residues long. V lost 8 bases and J lost 7, with 24 bases in between. CDR3 loop: CASAAPARGAEEQYF. CDR3 nucleotides: TGTGCCAGCGCCGCCCCTGCCAGGGGCGCAGAGGAGCAGTACTTC.

The genes are TRBV5-6 and TRBJ2-7; TRBD1 matches 7 bases. CDR1 is SGHDT, CDR2 YYEEEE, per germline. The CDR3 runs 14 residues. Trimming removed 2 bases from V and 3 bases from J; junction bases left unmatched: 5. The CDR3 coding sequence is TGTGCCAGCAGCTTACGTAACAGGGGCTACGAGCAGTACTTC. It yields the protein CASSLRNRGYEQYF. Based on the CDR3 plus reference TRBV5-6 and TRBJ2-7, the full variable domain is DAGVTQSPTHLIKTRGQQVTLRCSPKSGHDTVSWYQQALGQGPQFIFQYYEEEERQRGNFPDRFSGHQFPNYSSELNVNALLLGDSALYLCASSLRNRGYEQYFGPGTRLTVT.

This clone was counted ten times or more. The chain recombines TRBV2 with TRBJ1-6, with 8 bases identical to TRBD1. The CDR3 spans 14 residues. The junction had 6 bases not matched to a gene; V was cut back by 4 bases and J by 10 bases. Germline assignment: CDR1 SNHLY and CDR2 FYNNEI. The CDR3 loop reads CASSGQGSRSPLHF. The CDR3 nucleotides read TGTGCCAGCAGTGGACAGGGGAGTAGGTCACCCCTCCACTTT.

This sequence joins TRBV28 and TRBJ2-3, with D possibly matching TRBD1 (6 bases). Between the trimmed V and J ends, which lost 8 bases and 4 bases, there was a span of 13 bases. CDR3 length: 13 residues. Germline lookup yields CDR1 MDHEN and CDR2 SYDVKM. The CDR3, as DNA: TGTGCCAGCCAAGGGACATTAGCAGATACGCAGTATTTT. It is translated as CASQGTLADTQYF.

The genes are TRBV27 and TRBJ2-7, with 7 positions matching TRBD1. Germline trimming cut 6 bases from V and 0 bases from J; bases unmatched to any gene: 2. The CDR3 loop spans 13 amino acids. Per germline, CDR1 MNHEY and CDR2 SMNVEV (reference sequence). CDR3 region: CASRYRGSYEQYF. In DNA, the CDR3 is TGTGCCAGCAGATACAGGGGCTCCTACGAGCAGTACTTC.

The V gene is TRBV15, the J gene TRBJ1-5; 7 bases line up with TRBD1. The germline gives CDR1 LNHNV, CDR2 YYDKDF (reference sequence). V lost 5 bases to trimming and J lost 6 bases; unmatched junction nucleotides: 13. The CDR3 is 16 amino acids. The CDR3, as DNA: TGTGCCACCAGCGGGCCGATAGGGGGCTGGGGTCAGCCCCAGCATTTT. This sequence encodes CATSGPIGGWGQPQHF. Using reference TRBV15 and TRBJ1-5 for the parts outside the CDR3, the full variable domain is DAMVIQNPRYQVTQFGKPVTLSCSQTLNHNVMYWYQQKSSQAPKLLFHYYDKDFNNEADTPDNFQSRRPNTSFCFLDIRSPGLGDTAMYLCATSGPIGGWGQPQHFGDGTRLSIL.

The chain employs TRBV5-6 and TRBJ2-7; D gene uncertain. Germline CDR1 SGHDT, CDR2 YYEEEE. This CDR3 has 13 amino acids. V gave up 1 base and J gave up 6 bases, with 11 bases separating them. The CDR3 DNA reads TGTGCCAGCAGCTTGAACAGATTAGGCGAGCAGTACTTC. Translating it yields CASSLNRLGEQYF.

The chain joins TRBV30 to TRBJ2-7, with 8 bases lining up with TRBD2. The CDR3 sequence is 17 residues long. The junction had 14 bases not matched to a gene; V was cut back by 3 bases and J by 1 base. The V gene's germline CDR1 is GTSNPN and CDR2 SVGIG (reference sequence). CDR3 protein: CAWRIRRLAGLSYEQYF. The CDR3, as DNA: TGTGCCTGGAGAATACGGCGTCTAGCGGGCCTATCCTACGAGCAGTACTTC.

The J gene is TRBJ2-7, the V gene TRBV25-1, with TRBD2 matching 11 bases. The CDR3 runs to 15 residues. Germline-derived CDR1 and CDR2 are MGHDK and SYGVNS. V shed 3 bases and J 2 bases; nucleotides not matched to a gene: 3. CDR3 sequence reads: CASSDSGRAPYEQYF. In DNA, the CDR3 is TGTGCCAGCAGTGATAGCGGGAGGGCCCCCTACGAGCAGTACTTC.